This T cell receptor beta chain was sequenced for a study of identical twins' blood T cells. Study-level information: Roughly 51 million reads came from around twelve libraries, six alpha, six beta.

General study results and limits: Top TCRbeta clonotypes were shared more with twin than unrelated donors.

Each TCR cDNA library carried sample-specific barcodes on both ends. One entry per CDR3 protein results from TCRdb running MiXCR on the 5' RACE reads. The data show 350,000 to 400,000 distinct CDR3 sequences, with roughly 31% seen just once and about 6% held by the top ten. The donors were healthy female monozygous twins, three pairs in total. As concerns this clonotype: Its antigen is unidentified. At one end, the junction sequence differs from germline, possibly due to a read error.

CDR1 is SGHNT, CDR2 YYREEE, per germline (reference sequence). This CDR3 region has 14 residues. The material sequenced was PBMCs. The sequence derives from a woman aged 18-49 years in good health. The V call is TRBV5-4, the J call TRBJ1-1; possible D gene TRBD1, 5 bases. CDR3 residues: CASSPQWGVAESFF. The CDR3 coding sequence is TGTGCCAGCAGCCCCCAGTGGGGGGTGGCTGAATCTTTCTTT.